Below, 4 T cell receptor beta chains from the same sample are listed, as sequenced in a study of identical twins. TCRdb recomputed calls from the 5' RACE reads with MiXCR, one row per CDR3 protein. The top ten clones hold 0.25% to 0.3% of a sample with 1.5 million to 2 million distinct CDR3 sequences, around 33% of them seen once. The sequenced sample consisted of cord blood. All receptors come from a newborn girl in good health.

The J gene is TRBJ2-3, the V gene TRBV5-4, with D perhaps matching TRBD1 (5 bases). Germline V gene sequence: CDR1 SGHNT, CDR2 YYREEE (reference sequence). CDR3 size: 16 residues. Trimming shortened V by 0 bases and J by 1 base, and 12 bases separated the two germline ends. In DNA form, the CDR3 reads TGTGCCAGCAGCTTGGGGGCCATAGGGGGCACAGATACGCAGTATTTT. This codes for CASSLGAIGGTDTQYF. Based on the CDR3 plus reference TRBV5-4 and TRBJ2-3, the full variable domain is ETGVTQSPTHLIKTRGQQVTLRCSSQSGHNTVSWYQQALGQGPQFIFQYYREEENGRGNFPPRFSGLQFPNYSSELNVNALELDDSALYLCASSLGAIGGTDTQYFGPGTRLTVL.

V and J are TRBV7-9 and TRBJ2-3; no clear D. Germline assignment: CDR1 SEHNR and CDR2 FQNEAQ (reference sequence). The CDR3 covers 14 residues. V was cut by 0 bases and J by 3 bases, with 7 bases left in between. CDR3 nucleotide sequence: TGTGCCAGCAGCTTAGCGAACAGAACAGATACGCAGTATTTT. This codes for CASSLANRTDTQYF.

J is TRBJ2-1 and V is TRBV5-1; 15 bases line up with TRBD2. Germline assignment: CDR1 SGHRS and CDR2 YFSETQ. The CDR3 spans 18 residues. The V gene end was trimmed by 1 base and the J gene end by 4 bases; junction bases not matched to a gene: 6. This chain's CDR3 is CASSLPRTSGGGYNEQFF. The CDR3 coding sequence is TGCGCCAGCAGCTTGCCCCGGACTAGCGGGGGGGGATACAATGAGCAGTTCTTC.

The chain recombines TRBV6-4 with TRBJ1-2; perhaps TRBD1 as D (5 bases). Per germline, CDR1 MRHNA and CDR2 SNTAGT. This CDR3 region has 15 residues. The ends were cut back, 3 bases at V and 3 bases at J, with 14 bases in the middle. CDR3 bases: TGTGCCAGCAGTGATCGAAAGAGACAGTACTATGGCTACACCTTC. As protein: CASSDRKRQYYGYTF.